This is a list of T cell receptor beta chains from one sample in a study of blood T cell repertoires in COVID-19. Profiling relied on immunoSEQ multiplex PCR, and the TCRdb table lists in-frame clones only, not all of them. Here the sample spans roughly 300,000 clones, approximately 84% being singletons. The sequencing sample was made of PBMCs or T cells enriched from blood (not recorded which). The source of these receptors is a woman in her thirties who had recovered from COVID-19. Both conserved end residues are part of each CDR3. The size field is filled for only some rows; it gives once, few, many or a size class.

j_call	clone_size	v_call	cdr3_aa
TRBJ2-3	-	TRBV4-3	CASSQDHRGGTDTQYF
TRBJ1-2	-	TRBV6-2/TRBV6-3	CASSNPPHGTRVYTF
TRBJ1-3	-	TRBV19	CASTDRVGGNTIYF
TRBJ1-4	-	TRBV18	CASSLIGEKLFF
TRBJ2-3	-	TRBV10-2	CASSESGTSSTDTQYF
TRBJ1-1	-	TRBV19	CASSTPTGLNTEAFF
TRBJ2-7	-	TRBV5-1	CASSPFKDSGYEQYF
TRBJ1-5	once	TRBV19	CASSPRQGASNQPQHF
TRBJ1-4	-	TRBV5-1	CASSGRQGGEKLFF
TRBJ2-6	once	TRBV2	CASSEGSAGANVLTF
TRBJ1-2	once	TRBV13	CASSLRQGPNYGYTF
TRBJ1-1	-	TRBV5-6	CASRRDRGPETEAFF
TRBJ1-3	-	TRBV4-3	CASSQDSAGAGNTIYF
TRBJ2-2	-	TRBV7-2	CASSTRRKNTGELFF
TRBJ1-2	-	TRBV6-1	CASSEQGGAGYGYTF
TRBJ1-2	-	TRBV24-1	CATRDSGYGYTF
TRBJ2-5	-	TRBV10-3	CAIMSEETQYF
TRBJ1-4	-	TRBV5-4	CASSLFRQGPNEKLFF
TRBJ2-1	-	TRBV5-1	CASSFEGSYNEQFF
TRBJ2-7	-	TRBV7-9	CASSLFGGRDNYEQYF
TRBJ1-4	-	TRBV5-1	CASRFGDREDEKLFF
TRBJ2-1	-	TRBV7-8	CASSRTGVSINEQFF
TRBJ1-2	-	TRBV28	CASRRLDSSYGYTF
TRBJ2-7	-	TRBV6-1	CASSEVWTGTYEQYF
TRBJ2-2	-	TRBV27	CASSLIGGGGTGELFF
TRBJ1-1	-	TRBV10-3	CAISEDRTNTEAFF
TRBJ2-4	-	TRBV7-9	CASSFDREKNIQYF
TRBJ2-5	-	TRBV4-1	CASSQVGLSSGQETQYF
TRBJ2-5	-	TRBV6-6	CASSYGGAQYF
TRBJ2-7	-	TRBV18	CASSPLDSSYEQYF
TRBJ1-1	-	TRBV7-2	CASSRRQGTEAFF
TRBJ2-1	-	TRBV15	CATSSPLAGVYNEQFF
TRBJ2-3	once	TRBV7-9	CASSFLRGAGALSDTQYF
TRBJ1-1	-	TRBV5-1	CASSLGGNTEAFF
TRBJ2-5	-	TRBV30	CAWNVRGGRETQYF
TRBJ1-3	-	TRBV11-2	CASSPRSGNTIYF
TRBJ1-2	-	TRBV5-1	CASSFGLGGTETNYGYTF
TRBJ1-5	-	TRBV28	CASTKQGANQPQHF
TRBJ1-5	-	TRBV2	CASRAGLGLGRNQPQHF
TRBJ2-2	-	TRBV9	CASSVDGSSGGYTGELFF
TRBJ2-5	-	TRBV11-3	CASSRGQGEGETQYF
TRBJ1-1	-	TRBV12-3/TRBV12-4	CASIPSGGLEAFF
TRBJ1-5	-	TRBV6-6	CASSYSRDRRLPQHF
TRBJ2-6	-	TRBV11-2	CASSTGQGAYGANVLTF
TRBJ2-7	-	TRBV3-1/TRBV3-2	CASSQEGTGVTYEQYF
TRBJ2-1	few	TRBV30	CAWSVGGGTYNEQFF
TRBJ2-7	-	TRBV6-5	CASMHRGLSYEQYF
TRBJ1-1	-	TRBV5-5	CASSLAFGGADTEAFF